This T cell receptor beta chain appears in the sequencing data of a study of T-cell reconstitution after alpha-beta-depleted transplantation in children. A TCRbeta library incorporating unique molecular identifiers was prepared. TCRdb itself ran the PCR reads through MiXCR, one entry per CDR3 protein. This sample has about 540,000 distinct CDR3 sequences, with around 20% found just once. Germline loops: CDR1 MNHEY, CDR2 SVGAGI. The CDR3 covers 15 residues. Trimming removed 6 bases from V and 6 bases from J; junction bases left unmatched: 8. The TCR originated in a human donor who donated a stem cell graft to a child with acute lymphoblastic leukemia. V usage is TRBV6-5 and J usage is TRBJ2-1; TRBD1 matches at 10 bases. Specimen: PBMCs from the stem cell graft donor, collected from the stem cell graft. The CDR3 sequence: CASRYSGTGANEQFF. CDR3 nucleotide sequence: TGTGCCAGCAGATATTCCGGGACAGGGGCCAATGAGCAGTTCTTC.